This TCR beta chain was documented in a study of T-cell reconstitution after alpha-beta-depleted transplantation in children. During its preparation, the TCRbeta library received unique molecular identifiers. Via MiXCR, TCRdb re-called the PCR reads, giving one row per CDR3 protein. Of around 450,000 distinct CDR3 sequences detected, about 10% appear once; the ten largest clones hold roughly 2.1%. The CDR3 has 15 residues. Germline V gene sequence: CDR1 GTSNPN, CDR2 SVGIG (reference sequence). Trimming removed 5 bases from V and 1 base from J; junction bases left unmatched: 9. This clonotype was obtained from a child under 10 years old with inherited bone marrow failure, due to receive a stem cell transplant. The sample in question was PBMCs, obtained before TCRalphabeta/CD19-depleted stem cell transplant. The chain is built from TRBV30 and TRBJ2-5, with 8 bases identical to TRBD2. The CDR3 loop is CAWGELAGSQETQYF. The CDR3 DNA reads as TGTGCCTGGGGCGAGCTAGCGGGCAGCCAAGAGACCCAGTACTTC.